The text below deals with one T cell receptor (beta chain). Its antigen specificity is not known. The record has no base qualities; no much larger clone is one base away. This sample's time point label indicates: 30 days after allogeneic hematopoietic stem cell transplantation. At 30 days after allogeneic hematopoietic stem cell transplantation, peripheral blood mononuclear cells were collected from the patients. This entry comes from a study of regulatory T cells after allogeneic stem cell transplantation (dated 2018 in TCRdb). Regarding the study in general: Each patient's group depended on whether acute graft-versus-host disease developed within 100 days after stem cell transplantation. CD4+CD25+CD127- regulatory T cells were obtained from patient PBMCs by means of fluorescence-activated cell sorting. Conventional CD4+ T cells defined as CD4+CD25+/-CD127+ were also sorted and TCR-sequenced for comparison in the study. The study compared the TCR repertoire of regulatory T cells after allogeneic stem cell transplantation in patients who had acute graft-versus-host disease versus patients who did not. Broader findings and caveats from the paper: The small patient sample size meant the findings required validation in a larger cohort. None of the regulatory T-cell clones was shared across all patients, and no significant correlation was found between sorted cell numbers and the inverse Simpson index. Compared with patients who had graft-versus-host disease, patients without the disease had a regulatory T-cell TCR repertoire that was more focused and less diverse. No significant difference in conventional CD4+ T-cell repertoire diversity was found between patients with and without graft-versus-host disease. A significantly larger repertoire share was occupied by the top 10 regulatory T-cell clones in non-GvHD patients, which suggested expansion of presumably allo-specific protective clones.

TCRdb names Illumina MiSeq as the instrument used. After the RNA was reverse transcribed with the SMARTer RACE cDNA Amplification kit, the TCR beta CDR3 region was amplified. The RNeasy Mini Kit was used to extract RNA from the sorted cells. Illumina paired-end sequencing was used to sequence the TCR beta amplicons. Per the source publication's procedure: TCR repertoire analysis used MiXCR, VDJtools and the tcR R package. Diversity was quantified with the inverse Simpson index, and clones were binned as rare, small, medium or expanded by repertoire proportion. In-frame beta chains were kept once TCRdb had trimmed the public reads at Q25 with fastp and called clones with MiXCR. Duplicate CDR3 protein sequences are folded into a single record with the most common DNA and genes. The V and J calls reflect TCRdb's pipeline rather than the authors' work. This sample lists approximately 4,600 distinct CDR3 sequences; approximately 97% were detected once. 35% to 45% of the sample belongs to the ten largest clones.

The clonotype originates from a human patient who had an allogeneic stem cell transplant, so the T cells may come from the graft donor. Specimen: sorted CD4+ T cells from blood (whether regulatory or conventional is not recorded), collected 30 days after allogeneic stem cell transplant.

The nucleotide sequence reads TGCAGCGTGACGCGCGGCACGGGGGGGTCCTCAAATGAGCAGTACTTC. This encodes CSVTRGTGGSSNEQYF. The V gene is TRBV29-1 and the J gene is TRBJ2-1; TRBD2 lines up with 8 middle nucleotides. The J call may be in error: the DNA end matches TRBJ2-7 better. From the cysteine through the phenylalanine, the CDR3 covers 16 amino acids. Left in the record is the CDR3 DNA by itself, 48 bases read in frame from the first base. CDR1 SQVTM and CDR2 ANQGSEA are derived from the germline V gene.